The 23 T cell receptor beta chains below all came from one sample that was sequenced in a study of shared clonotypes between healthy human individuals. Produced via immunoSEQ multiplex PCR; TCRdb's table is partial and in-frame only. The sample holds roughly 760,000 clones, about 74% seen once. The sequenced material came from memory CD4+ T cells sorted from blood. Indicated subset: CD45RA-negative fraction. The receptors were sampled from a woman in her twenties or thirties in good health.

This rearrangement joins TRBV2 to TRBJ1-3; unclear D gene. This CDR3 comprises 15 residues. V lost 0 bases, J lost 4 bases, and 10 bases lay in between. Germline assignment: CDR1 SNHLY and CDR2 FYNNEI. The CDR3 bases are TGTGCCAGCAGTGAAGCGCCTCCCCCAGGAAACACCATATATTTT. This translates into CASSEAPPPGNTIYF.

This clone was detected only a few times. The rearrangement uses TRBV27 and TRBJ1-2, with D possibly TRBD1 on 6 matching bases. Per germline, CDR1 MNHEY and CDR2 SMNVEV (reference sequence). CDR3 length: 15 residues. Trimming left V 5 bases short and J 4 bases short, with 17 bases between. The CDR3 DNA is TGTGCCAGCAGTCCTCAACAGGGAACGGGCTATGGCTACACCTTC. Protein: CASSPQQGTGYGYTF.

This clone has a single count. CDR3 in DNA: TGTGCCAGCACCGTTCTTTCCCTTTCTAAATCCTACAATGAGCAGTTCTTC. It codes for CASTVLSLSKSYNEQFF. The rearrangement uses TRBV16 and TRBJ2-1, with D unresolved. Germline V gene lookup returns CDR1 KGHSY and CDR2 FQNENV. CDR3 size: 17 residues. V lost 7 bases and J lost 1, with 20 bases in between.

This clone was observed a few times. Other DNA sequences in this specimen translate into the identical CDR3. V usage is TRBV4-1 and J usage is TRBJ1-3; no clear D gene. V dropped 0 bases and J dropped 1 base, with 7 bases sitting between them. The germline CDR1 and CDR2 sequences are MGHRA and YSYEKL. The CDR3 has 15 amino acids. The CDR3 DNA follows: TGCGCCAGCAGCCAAGATCGGTCTTCTGGAAACACCATATATTTT. Translation: CASSQDRSSGNTIYF.

The rearrangement joins TRBV5-4 to TRBJ2-1; 11 nucleotides line up with TRBD2. The germline gives CDR1 SGHNT, CDR2 YYREEE (reference sequence). This CDR3 comprises 16 residues. The ends lost 4 bases at V and 7 bases at J; junction bases unmatched: 10. CDR3: CASSAALAGGLNEQFF. CDR3 DNA: TGTGCCAGCAGCGCCGCGCTAGCGGGAGGTTTGAATGAGCAGTTCTTC.

This clone has more than one count but fewer than ten. J is TRBJ2-1 and V is TRBV20-1; no clear D gene. The CDR3 runs 11 residues. The germline V gene encodes CDR1 DFQATT and CDR2 SNEGSKA (reference sequence). Trimming cost V 7 bases and J 6 bases, with 10 bases left between them. The CDR3 DNA sequence: TGCAGTGTCCTACACCTCAATGAGCAGTTCTTC. This translates into CSVLHLNEQFF.

The table lists this clone with many counts. The rearrangement uses TRBV28 and TRBJ1-1, with D maybe TRBD1 (5 bases). Germline V gene sequence: CDR1 MDHEN, CDR2 SYDVKM. Trimming pared 3 bases from V and 6 bases from J, leaving 14 bases between. The CDR3 is made up of 14 amino acids. This CDR3 is CASSLRQGGAEAFF. CDR3 in DNA: TGTGCCAGCAGTTTGAGGCAGGGCGGTGCTGAAGCTTTCTTT.

The chain uses TRBV28 and TRBJ2-1; D unclear. The V end was cut by 6 bases, the J end by 10 bases, with 10 bases between. Germline V lookup: CDR1 MDHEN, CDR2 SYDVKM. This CDR3 comprises 11 residues. The DNA of the CDR3 is TGTGCCAGCAGCCCAAATCTGGAGCAGTTCTTC. Protein sequence: CASSPNLEQFF.

J is TRBJ2-7 and V is TRBV5-4, with 9 positions matching TRBD1. Per germline, CDR1 SGHNT and CDR2 YYREEE (reference sequence). With V trimmed by 0 bases and J by 8 bases, 6 bases remained unmatched. The CDR3 spans 14 residues. CDR3 amino acids: CASSLEGQGTKQYF. As DNA, the CDR3 is TGTGCCAGCAGCTTGGAGGGACAGGGTACGAAGCAGTACTTC.

This chain links TRBV10-1 with TRBJ2-5; D is unclear. There are 13 residues in the CDR3. V dropped 0 bases and J dropped 0 bases, with 2 bases sitting between them. Per germline, CDR1 WNHNN and CDR2 SYGVQD (reference sequence). DNA for the CDR3: TGCGCCAGCAGTGAGTCGTACCAAGAGACCCAGTACTTC. Protein product: CASSESYQETQYF.

The rearrangement links TRBV29-1 to TRBJ2-5; possible D gene TRBD2, 6 bases. CDR1 SQVTM and CDR2 ANQGSEA come from the germline V gene. The V end was cut by 4 bases, the J end by 4 bases, with 16 bases between. This CDR3 spans 14 amino acids. The CDR3 DNA follows: TGCAGCGTTGCAGGCGGGCAGGGAGGAGAGACCCAGTACTTC. This encodes CSVAGGQGGETQYF.

The chain links TRBV13 to TRBJ1-4; D not resolved. The CDR3 spans 12 residues. Trimming left V 1 base short and J 4 bases short, with 1 base between. Germline loops: CDR1 PRHDT, CDR2 FYEKMQ (reference sequence). The CDR3 loop is CASSLVNEKLFF. CDR3 DNA sequence: TGTGCCAGCAGCTTAGTTAATGAAAAACTGTTTTTT.

The V and J genes are TRBV6-5 and TRBJ1-1, with D maybe TRBD1 (5 bases). The germline V gene has CDR1 MNHEY and CDR2 SVGAGI. V was cut by 7 bases and J by 1 base, with 7 bases left in between. The length of the CDR3 is 12 residues. The CDR3 region is CASKDRNTEAFF. In DNA, the CDR3 is TGTGCCAGCAAAGACAGGAACACTGAAGCTTTCTTT.

The V and J genes are TRBV7-9 and TRBJ1-2; D perhaps matches TRBD1 (5 bases). Looked up from germline, CDR1 is SEHNR and CDR2 is FQNEAQ (reference sequence). The CDR3 consists of 15 residues. V lost 5 bases and J 0 bases, leaving 13 bases between the germline ends. This CDR3 reads CASSPYDRSNYGYTF. The CDR3 DNA reads as TGTGCCAGCAGCCCATACGACAGATCTAACTATGGCTACACCTTC.

The V call is TRBV21-1, the J call TRBJ1-1. TRBV21-1 is reported as a pseudogene. This CDR3 has 13 amino acids. The CDR3 nucleotides are TGTGCCAGCCTGGACCGCATGAACACTGAAGCTTTCTTT. Encoded protein: CASLDRMNTEAFF.

This clone was counted a single time. This chain joins TRBV29-1 and TRBJ2-7, with D possibly called TRBD1 or TRBD2 (5 bases each). This CDR3 has 12 residues. The germline V gene encodes CDR1 SQVTM and CDR2 ANQGSEA. The V end lost 7 bases, the J end lost 1 base, and 11 bases lay between the germline ends. CDR3 sequence reads: CSGRTPSYEQYF. CDR3 in DNA: TGCAGCGGGAGGACACCTTCCTACGAGCAGTACTTC.

The chain recombines TRBV6-6 with TRBJ2-7; 10 positions match TRBD1. Germline V CDR1 and CDR2: MNHNY, SVGAGI (reference sequence). The CDR3 spans 14 residues. The trim removed 2 bases at V and 5 bases at J, leaving 3 bases unmatched. CDR3 nucleotide sequence: TGTGCCAGCAGTTACCTGGGACAGGGGAACGAGCAGTACTTC. Protein sequence: CASSYLGQGNEQYF.

The J gene is TRBJ2-5, the V gene TRBV5-1, with D maybe TRBD1 (5 bases). V was cut by 0 bases and J by 1 base, with 10 bases left in between. The CDR3 is 15 residues long. Germline loops: CDR1 SGHRS, CDR2 YFSETQ. CDR3 loop: CASSLAPGLQETQYF. In nucleotides, the CDR3 is TGCGCCAGCAGCTTGGCTCCAGGGCTCCAAGAGACCCAGTACTTC. Full variable domain (rest looked up from reference TRBV5-1 and TRBJ2-5): KAGVTQTPRYLIKTRGQQVTLSCSPISGHRSVSWYQQTPGQGLQFLFEYFSETQRNKGNFPGRFSGRQFSNSRSEMNVSTLELGDSALYLCASSLAPGLQETQYFGPGTRLLVL.

The V and J genes are TRBV10-1 and TRBJ2-3, with 7 positions matching TRBD2. The CDR3 runs to 15 residues. The V segment lost 6 bases and the J segment 0 bases; nucleotides outside the gene matches: 6. Germline V gives CDR1 WNHNN, CDR2 SYGVQD (reference sequence). The CDR3 nucleotides are TGCGCCAGCAGCAGCGGGACTACAAGCACAGATACGCAGTATTTT. Protein product: CASSSGTTSTDTQYF.

The rearrangement joins TRBV27 to TRBJ1-1; no definite D call. CDR3 length: 14 residues. The germline V gene encodes CDR1 MNHEY and CDR2 SMNVEV (reference sequence). Deletions cut 0 bases from V and 3 bases from J, with 8 bases between. The CDR3 is CASSLSLRDTEAFF. As DNA, the CDR3 is TGTGCCAGCAGTTTATCGCTACGTGACACTGAAGCTTTCTTT.

This clone appeared a few times. The J gene is TRBJ1-5, the V gene TRBV19; D is unclear. The CDR3 runs 14 residues. The germline V gene encodes CDR1 LNHDA and CDR2 SQIVND (reference sequence). The V end lost 5 bases, the J end lost 2 bases, and 10 bases lay between the germline ends. CDR3 protein: CASSGLVGNQPQHF. CDR3 sequence (DNA): TGTGCCAGTAGTGGACTGGTTGGCAATCAGCCCCAGCATTTT.

The chain combines TRBV9 with TRBJ2-2; 8 bases fit TRBD1. Germline CDR1 reads SGDLS; CDR2 reads YYNGEE. This CDR3 comprises 16 residues. The V gene end was trimmed by 3 bases and the J gene end by 0 bases; junction bases not matched to a gene: 4. The DNA for the CDR3 is TGTGCCAGCAGCGCCCGACAGGGGTCGAACACCGGGGAGCTGTTTTTT. It is translated as CASSARQGSNTGELFF.

The rearrangement uses TRBV19 and TRBJ1-1; D uncertain. V was pared by 8 bases and J by 1 base, with 17 bases between. This CDR3 comprises 15 residues. The germline CDR1 and CDR2 sequences are LNHDA and SQIVND (reference sequence). The CDR3 protein is CASESVFGPNTEAFF. As DNA, the CDR3 is TGTGCCAGTGAATCCGTATTTGGGCCGAACACTGAAGCTTTCTTT.